The rows below give T cell receptor beta chains drawn from one sample of a study of shared clonotypes between healthy human individuals. Here immunoSEQ multiplex PCR was the method, and the copy in TCRdb shows in-frame clones only, minus some. Of about 2.1 million clones in the sample, 85% to 95% were seen once. The sample was naive CD8+ T cells from PBMCs. These receptors all stem from a man aged 18 to 35 in good health. Some clones in this sample may be carry-over from other donors' samples. CDR3s include the opening cysteine and the closing phenylalanine or tryptophan. A D gene is named only where the DNA matches it firmly. Not every row has a clone size; where given, it reads once, few, many or a size class.

V,J,size,D,DNA,CDR3
TRBV10-3,TRBJ2-7,-,-,TGTGCCATCAGTGAGCCGGGTTTTGGGGCCTACGAGCAGTACTTC,CAISEPGFGAYEQYF
TRBV5-6,TRBJ2-7,-,-,TGTGCCAGCAGCCCGACTGATTTCTCCTACGAGCAGTACTTC,CASSPTDFSYEQYF
TRBV5-8,TRBJ1-4,-,-,TGTGCCAGCAGCCTGAGGACTAATGAAAAACTGTTTTTT,CASSLRTNEKLFF
TRBV27,TRBJ2-7,-,-,TGTGCCACCTGGGGAGGCTACGAGCAGTACTTC,CATWGGYEQYF
TRBV7-9,TRBJ2-7,-,TRBD1,TGTGCCAGCAGCCATCCGGACAGGGGAGGATACGAGCAGTACTTC,CASSHPDRGGYEQYF
TRBV6-5,TRBJ1-1,-,-,TGTGCCATCAGAGACCAGAGGTACACTGAAGCTTTCTTT,CAIRDQRYTEAFF
TRBV4-1,TRBJ2-7,-,-,TGCGCCAGCAGCCAGATAGATTTCACCTACGAGCAGTACTTC,CASSQIDFTYEQYF
TRBV5-1,TRBJ1-5,once,-,TGCGCCAGCATTGGAAGACCCGCCGACGGGATCAATCAGCCCCAGCATTTT,CASIGRPADGINQPQHF
TRBV7-9,TRBJ1-4,-,-,TGTGCCAGCAGCTTAAGTTTGGAGATGGGAAAACTGTTTTTT,CASSLSLEMGKLFF
TRBV14,TRBJ1-1,-,-,TGTGCCAGCAGCCCGCGGGGGGGGACTGAAGCTTTCTTT,CASSPRGGTEAFF
TRBV19,TRBJ2-3,-,-,TGTGCCAGTAGTATGTTGGTCCGGGCCCGACTTCCAGATACGCAGTATTTT,CASSMLVRARLPDTQYF
TRBV4-1,TRBJ2-2,-,-,TGCGCCAGCAGCCCCCCCCCAGGCGGGGAGCTGTTTTTT,CASSPPPGGELFF
TRBV4-1,TRBJ2-1,-,-,TGCGCCAGCAGCTCCCGGGGTAGCGAGACCTACAATGAGCAGTTCTTC,CASSSRGSETYNEQFF
TRBV5-1,TRBJ2-7,once,-,TGCGCCAGCAGAATTTTAGGCTTAGCGGACGAGCAGTACTTC,CASRILGLADEQYF
TRBV27,TRBJ2-1,-,TRBD1,TGTGCCAGCAGTTTATCGAGGGGGACAGGGAACAATGAGCAGTTCTTC,CASSLSRGTGNNEQFF
TRBV5-6,TRBJ2-3,-,TRBD2,TGTGCCAGCAGACCGAGGCCTAGCGGGCGGTCTAGCACAGATACGCAGTATTTT,CASRPRPSGRSSTDTQYF
TRBV9,TRBJ2-7,-,-,TGTGCCAGCAGCGTAGGAGGGAGCGGGTACGAGCAGTACTTC,CASSVGGSGYEQYF
TRBV5-1,TRBJ2-1,-,TRBD2,TGCGCCAGCAGCACCGACCGGGAGGGTAGCGCTCGCCACTACAATGAGCAGTTCTTC,CASSTDREGSARHYNEQFF